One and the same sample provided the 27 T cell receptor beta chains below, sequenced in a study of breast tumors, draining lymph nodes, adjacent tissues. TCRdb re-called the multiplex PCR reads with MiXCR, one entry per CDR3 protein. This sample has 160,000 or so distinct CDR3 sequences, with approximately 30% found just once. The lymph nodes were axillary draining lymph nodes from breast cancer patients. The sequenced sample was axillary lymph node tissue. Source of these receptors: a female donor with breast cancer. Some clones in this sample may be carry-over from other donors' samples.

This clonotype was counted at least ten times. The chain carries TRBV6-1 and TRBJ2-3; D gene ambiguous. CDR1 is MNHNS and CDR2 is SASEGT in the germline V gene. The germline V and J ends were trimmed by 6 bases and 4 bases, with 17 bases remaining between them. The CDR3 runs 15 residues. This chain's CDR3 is CASSGPVRTPDTQYF. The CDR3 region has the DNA TGTGCCAGCAGCGGTCCTGTTCGAACCCCAGATACGCAGTATTTT.

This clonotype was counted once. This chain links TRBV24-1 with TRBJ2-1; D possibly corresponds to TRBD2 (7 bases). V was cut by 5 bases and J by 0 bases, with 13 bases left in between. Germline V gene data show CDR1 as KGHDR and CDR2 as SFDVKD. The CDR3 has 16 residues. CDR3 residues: CATSAGGQSSYNEQFF. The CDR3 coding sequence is TGTGCCACCAGTGCCGGGGGGCAGAGCTCCTACAATGAGCAGTTCTTC.

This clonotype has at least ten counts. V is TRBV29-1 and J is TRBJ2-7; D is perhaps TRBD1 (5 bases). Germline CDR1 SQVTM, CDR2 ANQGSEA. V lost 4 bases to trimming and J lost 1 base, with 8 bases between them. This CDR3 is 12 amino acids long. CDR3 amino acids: CSVGRDSYEQYF. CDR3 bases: TGCAGCGTTGGCAGGGATTCCTACGAGCAGTACTTC.

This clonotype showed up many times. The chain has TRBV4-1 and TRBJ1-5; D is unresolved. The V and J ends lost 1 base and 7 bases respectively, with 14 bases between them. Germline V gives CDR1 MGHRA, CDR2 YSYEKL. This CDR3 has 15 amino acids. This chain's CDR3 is CASSQGWGGEQPQHF. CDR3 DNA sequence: TGCGCCAGCAGCCAAGGGTGGGGTGGAGAGCAGCCCCAGCATTTT.

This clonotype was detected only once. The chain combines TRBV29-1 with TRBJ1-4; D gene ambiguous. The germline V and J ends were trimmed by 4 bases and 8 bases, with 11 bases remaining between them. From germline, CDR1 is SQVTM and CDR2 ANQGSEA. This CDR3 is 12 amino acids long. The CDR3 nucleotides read TGCAGCGTTGCTACGGGTTGGGAAAAACTGTTTTTT. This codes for CSVATGWEKLFF.

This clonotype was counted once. The CDR3 region has the DNA TGTGCCAGCAGCTTGAGACAGGCGACTTATGGCTACACCTTC. Translation gives CASSLRQATYGYTF. V gene TRBV5-6 combines with J gene TRBJ1-2, with D possibly matching TRBD1 (6 bases). CDR1 and CDR2 (germline): SGHDT, YYEEEE. With 1 base removed from V and 5 bases from J, the gap between germline ends came to 12 bases. The length of the CDR3 is 14 residues.

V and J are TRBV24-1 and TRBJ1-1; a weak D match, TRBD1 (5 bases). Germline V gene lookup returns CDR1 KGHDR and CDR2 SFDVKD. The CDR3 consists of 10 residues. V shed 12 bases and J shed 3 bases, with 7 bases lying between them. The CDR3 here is CAPGDTEAFF. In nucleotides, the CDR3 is TGTGCCCCGGGGGACACTGAAGCTTTCTTT.

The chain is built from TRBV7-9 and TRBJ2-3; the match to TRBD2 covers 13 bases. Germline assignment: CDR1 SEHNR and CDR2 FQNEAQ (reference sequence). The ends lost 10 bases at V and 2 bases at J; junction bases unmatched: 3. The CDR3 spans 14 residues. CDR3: CATGLAGHTDTQYF. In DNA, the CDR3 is TGTGCCACGGGACTAGCGGGGCACACAGATACGCAGTATTTT.

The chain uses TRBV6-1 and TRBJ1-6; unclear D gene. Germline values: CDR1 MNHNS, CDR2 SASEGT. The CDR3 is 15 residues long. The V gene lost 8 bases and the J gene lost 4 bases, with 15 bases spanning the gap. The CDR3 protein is CASSVTREYNSPLHF. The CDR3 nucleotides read TGTGCCAGCTCAGTGACCCGGGAGTATAATTCACCCCTCCACTTT.

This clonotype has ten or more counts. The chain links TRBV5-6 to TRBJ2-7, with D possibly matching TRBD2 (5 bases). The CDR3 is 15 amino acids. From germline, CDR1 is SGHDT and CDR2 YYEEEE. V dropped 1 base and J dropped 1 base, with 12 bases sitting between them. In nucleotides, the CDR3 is TGTGCCAGCAGCTTGCTACCCCGGGGTTCCTACGAGCAGTACTTC. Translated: CASSLLPRGSYEQYF.

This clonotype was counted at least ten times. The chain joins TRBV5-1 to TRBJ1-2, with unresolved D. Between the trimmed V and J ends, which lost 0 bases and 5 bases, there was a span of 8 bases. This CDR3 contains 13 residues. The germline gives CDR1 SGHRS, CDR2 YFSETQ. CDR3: CASSLATGYGYTF. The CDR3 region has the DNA TGCGCCAGCAGCTTGGCAACGGGATATGGCTACACCTTC.

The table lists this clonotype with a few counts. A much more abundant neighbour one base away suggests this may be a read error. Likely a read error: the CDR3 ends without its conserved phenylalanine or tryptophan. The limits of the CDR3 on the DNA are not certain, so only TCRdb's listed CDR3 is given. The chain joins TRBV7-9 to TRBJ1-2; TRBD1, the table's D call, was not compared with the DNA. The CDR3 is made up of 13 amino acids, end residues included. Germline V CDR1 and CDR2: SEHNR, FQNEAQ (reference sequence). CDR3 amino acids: CASSLEGQSPPAS.

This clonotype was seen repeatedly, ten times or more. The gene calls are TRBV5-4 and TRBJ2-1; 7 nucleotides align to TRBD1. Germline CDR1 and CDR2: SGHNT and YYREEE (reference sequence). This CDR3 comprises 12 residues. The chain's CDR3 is CALEGAANEQFF. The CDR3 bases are TGTGCTCTCGAGGGGGCGGCCAATGAGCAGTTCTTC.

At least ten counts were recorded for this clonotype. The CDR3 reads CASSWGTGPNTGELFF. Here the CDR3 DNA reads TGTGCCAGCAGCTGGGGGACAGGGCCGAACACCGGGGAGCTGTTTTTT. The genes are TRBV7-9 and TRBJ2-2; TRBD1 matches 9 bases. The CDR3 has 16 residues. Germline V CDR1 and CDR2: SEHNR, FQNEAQ (reference sequence). The ends lost 4 bases at V and 0 bases at J; junction bases unmatched: 3. The entire variable domain, with the rest obtained from reference TRBV7-9 and TRBJ2-2, is as follows: DTGVSQNPRHKITKRGQNVTFRCDPISEHNRLYWYRQTLGQGPEFLTYFQNEAQLEKSRLLSDRFSAERPKGSFSTLEIQRTEQGDSAMYLCASSWGTGPNTGELFFGEGSRLTVL.

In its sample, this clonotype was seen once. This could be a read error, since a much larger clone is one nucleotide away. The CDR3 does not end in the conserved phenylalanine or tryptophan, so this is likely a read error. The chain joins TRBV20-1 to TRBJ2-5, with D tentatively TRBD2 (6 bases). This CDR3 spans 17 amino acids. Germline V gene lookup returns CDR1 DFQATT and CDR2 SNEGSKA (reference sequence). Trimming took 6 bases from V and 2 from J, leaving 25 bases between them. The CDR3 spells CSAELPGGGTRQETQYL. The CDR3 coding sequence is TGCAGTGCAGAATTGCCCGGTGGCGGGACGAGGCAAGAGACCCAGTACCTC.

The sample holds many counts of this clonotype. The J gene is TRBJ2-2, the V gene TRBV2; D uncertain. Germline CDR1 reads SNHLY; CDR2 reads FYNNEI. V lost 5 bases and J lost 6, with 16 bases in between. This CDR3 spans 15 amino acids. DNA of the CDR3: TGTGCCAGCAGTCGGACCGGTCTATCCGCCGGGGAGCTGTTTTTT. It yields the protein CASSRTGLSAGELFF.

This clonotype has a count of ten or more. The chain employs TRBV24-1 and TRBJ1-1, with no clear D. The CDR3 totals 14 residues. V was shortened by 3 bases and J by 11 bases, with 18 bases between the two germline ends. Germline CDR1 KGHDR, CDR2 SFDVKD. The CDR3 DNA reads TGTGCCACCAGTGATGCCTTGGGAGACGTTGGGGCTTTCTTT. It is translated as CATSDALGDVGAFF.

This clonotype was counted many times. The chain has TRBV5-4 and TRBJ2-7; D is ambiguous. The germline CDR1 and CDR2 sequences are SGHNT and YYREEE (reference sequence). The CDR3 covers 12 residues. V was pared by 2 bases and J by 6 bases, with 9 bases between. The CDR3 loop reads CASSFRLGEQYF. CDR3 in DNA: TGTGCCAGCAGCTTTCGGCTCGGCGAGCAGTACTTC.

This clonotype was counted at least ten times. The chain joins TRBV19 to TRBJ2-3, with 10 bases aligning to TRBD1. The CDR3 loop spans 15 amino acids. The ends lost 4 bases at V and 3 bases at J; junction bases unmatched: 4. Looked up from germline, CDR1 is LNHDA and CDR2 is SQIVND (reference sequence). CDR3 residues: CASSRRDRGTDTQYF. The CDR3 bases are TGTGCCAGTAGTAGACGGGACAGGGGAACAGATACGCAGTATTTT.

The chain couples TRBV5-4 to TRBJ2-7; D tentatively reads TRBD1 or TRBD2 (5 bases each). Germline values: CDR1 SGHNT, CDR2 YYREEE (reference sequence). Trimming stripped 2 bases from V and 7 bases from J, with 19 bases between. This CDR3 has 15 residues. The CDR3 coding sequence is TGTGCCAGCAGCTTTCGAGGGGCGGCCTTAGATGAGCAGTACTTC. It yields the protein CASSFRGAALDEQYF.

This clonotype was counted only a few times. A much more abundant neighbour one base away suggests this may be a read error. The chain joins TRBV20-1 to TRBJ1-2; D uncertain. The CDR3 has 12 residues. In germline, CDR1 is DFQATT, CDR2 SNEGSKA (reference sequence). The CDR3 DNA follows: TGCAGTGCTCCTCCGGAGGAATATGGCTCCACCTTC. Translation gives CSAPPEEYGSTF.

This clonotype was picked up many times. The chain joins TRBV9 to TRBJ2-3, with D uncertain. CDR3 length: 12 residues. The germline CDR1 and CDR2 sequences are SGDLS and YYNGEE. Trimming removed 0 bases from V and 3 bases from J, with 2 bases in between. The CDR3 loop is CASSVGTDTQYF. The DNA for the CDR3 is TGTGCCAGCAGCGTAGGGACAGATACGCAGTATTTT.

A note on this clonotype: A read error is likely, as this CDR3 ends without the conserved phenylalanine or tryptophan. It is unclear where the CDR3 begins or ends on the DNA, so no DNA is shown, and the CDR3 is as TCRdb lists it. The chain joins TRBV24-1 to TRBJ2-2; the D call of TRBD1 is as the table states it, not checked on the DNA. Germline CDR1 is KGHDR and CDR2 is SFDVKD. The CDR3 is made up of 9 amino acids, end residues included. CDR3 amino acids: CATSEAGES.

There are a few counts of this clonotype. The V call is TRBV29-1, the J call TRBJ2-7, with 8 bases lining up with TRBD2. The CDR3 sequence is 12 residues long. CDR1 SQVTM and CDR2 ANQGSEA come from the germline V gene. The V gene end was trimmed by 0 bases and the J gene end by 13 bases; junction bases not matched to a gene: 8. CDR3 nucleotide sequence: TGCAGCGTTGAAGATCGGGGGGGCGGGGAATACTTC. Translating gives CSVEDRGGGEYF.

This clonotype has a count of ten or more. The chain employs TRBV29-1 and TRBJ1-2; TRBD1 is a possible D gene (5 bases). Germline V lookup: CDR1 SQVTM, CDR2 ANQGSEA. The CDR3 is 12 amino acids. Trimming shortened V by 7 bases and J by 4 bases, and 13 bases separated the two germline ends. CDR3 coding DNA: TGCAGCGGGGAGACAGACGGCTATGGCTACACCTTC. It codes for CSGETDGYGYTF.

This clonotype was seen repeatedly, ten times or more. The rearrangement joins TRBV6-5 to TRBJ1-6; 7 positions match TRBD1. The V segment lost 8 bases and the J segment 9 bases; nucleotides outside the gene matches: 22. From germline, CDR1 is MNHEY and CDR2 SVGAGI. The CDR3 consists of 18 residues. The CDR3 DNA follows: TGTGCCAGCCGCCCAGGGGGGGGATTGCCCTTGAGGAGTTCACCCCTCCACTTT. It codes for CASRPGGGLPLRSSPLHF.

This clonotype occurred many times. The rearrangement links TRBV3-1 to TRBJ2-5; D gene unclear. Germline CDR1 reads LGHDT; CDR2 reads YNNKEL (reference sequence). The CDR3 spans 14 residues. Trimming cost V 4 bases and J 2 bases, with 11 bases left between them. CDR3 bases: TGTGCCAGCAGCCCCCCTAAACGACAAGAGACCCAGTACTTC. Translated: CASSPPKRQETQYF.